Sequencing of this T cell receptor (beta chain) was carried out in a study of T cell clonotyping in hematopoietic cell transplantation. The time point is: recipient sample about 28 days before transplant, after cytoreduction. TCRdb keeps only in-frame clones here, not all; method: immunoSEQ multiplex PCR. The sample includes some 18,000 clones, around 88% of them seen just once. From germline, CDR1 is SGHAT and CDR2 FQNNGV. The CDR3 consists of 17 residues. Trimming cost V 3 bases and J 1 base, with 18 bases left between them. This clonotype was obtained from a man in his fifties or sixties with acute myeloid leukemia. Some clones in this sample may be carry-over from other donors' samples. The rearrangement uses TRBV11-2 and TRBJ2-5; weak D call: TRBD2 (5 bases). Sequenced here: peripheral blood mononuclear cells, sampled before stem cell transplant. Here the CDR3 reads CASSFLGNGLGQETQYF. The CDR3 region has the DNA TGTGCCAGCAGCTTCCTCGGGAACGGACTGGGCCAAGAGACCCAGTACTTC.